A single sample gave rise to the 13 T cell receptor beta chains below, sequenced in a study of cytomegalovirus exposure and HLA in healthy donors. PCR was performed using 60 Vbeta and 13 Jbeta primers. Sequencing used immunoSEQ multiplex PCR; TCRdb keeps in-frame clones, though not all of them. The sample lists approximately 150,000 clones, 81% seen once, with approximately 1.2% in the top ten. Sequencing used PBMCs. These TCRs come from a man aged 50-60 years in good health and CMV-seropositive.

Note on this clone: Germline is not matched at one junction end, which may reflect a read error. The chain carries TRBV18 and TRBJ1-1, with 8 bases lining up with TRBD1. This CDR3 has 13 amino acids. In germline, CDR1 is KGHSH, CDR2 LQKENI. The CDR3, as DNA: TGTGTCAGCTCACAAAACAGGGGGGGACAGCCGGTTTTT. It is translated as CVSSQNRGGQPVF.

In this sample, this clone turned up a few times. The chain couples TRBV28 to TRBJ1-5; a possible D gene is TRBD1 (6 bases). Trimming shortened V by 8 bases and J by 6 bases, and 14 bases separated the two germline ends. The CDR3 is made up of 13 amino acids. Germline V lookup: CDR1 MDHEN, CDR2 SYDVKM. The DNA for the CDR3 is TGTGCCAGCTTCCCGGGAGGGGGTCAGCCCCAGCATTTT. It specifies CASFPGGGQPQHF.

The chain couples TRBV19 to TRBJ2-3; maybe TRBD2 (6 bases). The length of the CDR3 is 13 residues. V lost 8 bases and J 3 bases, leaving 12 bases between the germline ends. CDR1 and CDR2 (germline): LNHDA, SQIVND (reference sequence). The CDR3 DNA reads TGTGCCAGTGGCGGGACCCGAACAGATACGCAGTATTTT. This sequence encodes CASGGTRTDTQYF. The whole variable domain, filled in from reference TRBV19 and TRBJ2-3, reads DGGITQSPKYLFRKEGQNVTLSCEQNLNHDAMYWYRQDPGQGLRLIYYSQIVNDFQKGDIAEGYSVSREKKESFPLTVTSAQKNPTAFYLCASGGTRTDTQYFGPGTRLTVL.

In its sample, this clone was seen a few times. This chain links TRBV4-1 with TRBJ2-1; D uncertain. The V end lost 2 bases, the J end lost 2 bases, and 10 bases lay between the germline ends. The germline gives CDR1 MGHRA, CDR2 YSYEKL. This CDR3 has 15 residues. The CDR3 nucleotides read TGCGCCAGCAGCCAATCCGTGAGTGCCTACAATGAGCAGTTCTTC. It codes for CASSQSVSAYNEQFF.

This chain connects TRBV6-1 to TRBJ2-3, with 9 positions matching TRBD2. V gave up 3 bases and J gave up 1 base; unmatched junction bases: 11. Looked up from germline, CDR1 is MNHNS and CDR2 is SASEGT. The CDR3 totals 18 residues. CDR3 loop: CASSEPPGSGGRTDTQYF. CDR3 nucleotide sequence: TGTGCCAGCAGTGAGCCCCCGGGGAGCGGGGGGCGCACAGATACGCAGTATTTT.

This chain links TRBV4-3 with TRBJ2-3; unclear D gene. Trimming left V 1 base short and J 5 bases short, with 13 bases between. Germline V gene data show CDR1 as LGHNA and CDR2 as YSLEER. The CDR3 loop spans 15 amino acids. In nucleotides, the CDR3 is TGCGCCAGCAGCCAAGGAGATCTCCGTGTAGATACGCAGTATTTT. This translates into CASSQGDLRVDTQYF.

This rearrangement joins TRBV28 to TRBJ2-2; D remains unclear. The CDR3 is made up of 15 amino acids. Looked up from germline, CDR1 is MDHEN and CDR2 is SYDVKM. V dropped 5 bases and J dropped 4 bases, with 14 bases sitting between them. The CDR3 DNA is TGTGCCAGCAGTCCCACGATCGAGAGCACCGGGGAGCTGTTTTTT. Protein sequence: CASSPTIESTGELFF. The full variable domain, completed using reference TRBV28 and TRBJ2-2, is DVKVTQSSRYLVKRTGEKVFLECVQDMDHENMFWYRQDPGLGLRLIYFSYDVKMKEKGDIPEGYSVSREKKERFSLILESASTNQTSMYLCASSPTIESTGELFFGEGSRLTVL.

This chain uses TRBV5-3 with TRBJ2-3, with 10 bases fitting TRBD1. TRBV5-3 is assigned to the ORF class and has an uncertain function. The CDR3 contains 15 residues. The V gene end was trimmed by 5 bases and the J gene end by 4 bases; junction bases not matched to a gene: 7. The CDR3 region is CARRPGQGIPDTQYF. CDR3 nucleotide sequence: TGTGCCAGAAGACCGGGACAGGGGATCCCAGATACGCAGTATTTT.

V and J are TRBV5-1 and TRBJ1-5, with D unclear. Trimming removed 2 bases from V and 4 bases from J, with 13 bases in between. Germline loops: CDR1 SGHRS, CDR2 YFSETQ. The CDR3 covers 15 residues. CDR3 in DNA: TGCGCCAGCAGCTTAGAGGGCGTGGGGAATCAGCCCCAGCATTTT. As protein: CASSLEGVGNQPQHF.

The chain couples TRBV28 to TRBJ2-1, with TRBD2 identical over 8 bases. The CDR3 length is 16 residues. V shed 8 bases, J shed 0 bases, and the junction held 9 bases outside the gene matches. CDR1 is MDHEN and CDR2 is SYDVKM in the germline V gene. CDR3 coding DNA: TGTGCCAGCGGTAGCACCGGGACTAGCTCCTACAATGAGCAGTTCTTC. Its protein product is CASGSTGTSSYNEQFF.

J is TRBJ2-7 and V is TRBV5-1, with 12 nucleotides matching TRBD1. The CDR3 is 17 amino acids. V shed 0 bases, J shed 3 bases, and the junction held 7 bases outside the gene matches. In germline, CDR1 is SGHRS, CDR2 YFSETQ. The CDR3, as DNA: TGCGCCAGCAGCTTGGAGGGACAGGGGGCAAGAGGCTACGAGCAGTACTTC. Translation gives CASSLEGQGARGYEQYF.

The J gene is TRBJ2-7, the V gene TRBV10-3; maybe TRBD1 (7 bases). CDR1 is ENHRY and CDR2 is SYGVKD in the germline V gene. V was shortened by 0 bases and J by 4 bases, with 13 bases between the two germline ends. CDR3 size: 15 residues. The CDR3 protein is CAISESGRGVYEQYF. Written as DNA, the CDR3 is TGTGCCATCAGTGAGTCGGGCAGGGGGGTTTACGAGCAGTACTTC.

The chain joins TRBV5-5 to TRBJ2-7; TRBD1 is a possible D gene (6 bases). CDR3 length equals 12 residues. V lost 5 bases to trimming and J lost 7 bases, with 13 bases between them. Germline V lookup: CDR1 SGHKS, CDR2 YYEKEE (reference sequence). The CDR3 nucleotides are TGTGCCAGCAGTCATCCTACAGGGGAGCAGTACTTC. Translating it yields CASSHPTGEQYF.